The clone carrying this TCR beta chain was seen ten or more times. Its antigen is undetermined. These data are taken from a study of read filtering for tumor transcriptome and immune sequencing. From about 400 ng of RNA, a library with molecular barcoded alpha/delta and beta/gamma adaptors was made. MiXCR, applied by TCRdb to the reads, yields one record per CDR3 protein. Here the sample spans about 62,000 distinct CDR3 sequences, roughly 19% being singletons. General study results and limits: The sorted CD138-negative fraction was a mixed bone marrow immune population, not purified T cells.

The CDR3 extends over 14 amino acids. The germline V and J ends were trimmed by 6 bases and 3 bases, with 15 bases remaining between them. CDR1 and CDR2 from the germline V gene are SGHDT and YYEEEE. The chain recombines TRBV5-6 with TRBJ1-1; D unresolved. The sequenced material came from a population of CD138-negative cells sorted from bone marrow. This receptor was identified in a donor at least 40 years old with multiple myeloma. The CDR3 protein is CASTSVEGDTEAFF. CDR3 nucleotide sequence: TGTGCCAGCACTTCGGTTGAGGGAGACACTGAAGCTTTCTTT.